These T cell receptor beta chains were read from a single sample in a study of blood T cell repertoires in COVID-19. Sequencing was performed with immunoSEQ multiplex PCR; in TCRdb, only in-frame clones are kept and a portion is missing. The table shows 150,000 or so clones, with around 89% occurring only once. The sequencing sample was made of PBMCs or T cells enriched from blood (not recorded which). These receptors were taken from a woman under 40 with acute COVID-19. CDR3s include the opening cysteine and the closing phenylalanine or tryptophan. D genes are given only for firm matches. Size is omitted from some rows. Given values are once, few, many or a class for expanded clones.

cdr3_nt cdr3_aa d_call clone_size v_call cdr3_length j_call
TGTGCCAGCAGTTTAATCCCGGGTATCCACAATGAGCAGTTCTTC CASSLIPGIHNEQFF . . TRBV27 15 TRBJ2-1
TGCGCCAGCAGCCACCGACAGGGAATACCCCCAAACTATGGCTACACCTTC CASSHRQGIPPNYGYTF TRBD1 . TRBV5-1 17 TRBJ1-2
TGTGCCAGCAGCGCCAGGACAGCCCCCGGGGAGCTGTTTTTT CASSARTAPGELFF . once TRBV9 14 TRBJ2-2
TGTGCCAGCAGTCGGGGTTCGGGAGAGACCCAGTACTTC CASSRGSGETQYF . once TRBV5-4 13 TRBJ2-5
TGTGCCAGCAGTGTTAGGGAGTATAATTCACCCCTCCACTTT CASSVREYNSPLHF . . TRBV28 14 TRBJ1-6
TGTGCCAGCAGCTTAGCGATGGCAGGGGGCAGAAATGAGCAGTTCTTC CASSLAMAGGRNEQFF TRBD1 once TRBV7-2 16 TRBJ2-1
TGCAGTGCTACGGGGAACTATGGCTACACCTTC CSATGNYGYTF . . TRBV20-1 11 TRBJ1-2
TGTGCCAGCAGCTGGGACAGCATGAACACTGAAGCTTTCTTT CASSWDSMNTEAFF TRBD1 . TRBV6-5 14 TRBJ1-1
TGTGCCAGCAGTTATTGGGACACTTATAATTCACCCCTCCACTTT CASSYWDTYNSPLHF . . TRBV6-5 15 TRBJ1-6
TGTGCCAGCAGTCCAATAAAGGGGTACAATGAGCAGTTCTTC CASSPIKGYNEQFF . . TRBV27 14 TRBJ2-1
TGTGCCAGCACGTCCTACGATCGGGTCACAGATACGCAGTATTTT CASTSYDRVTDTQYF . . TRBV28 15 TRBJ2-3
TGCAGCGGAGGGAGGGACCAGTACTTC CSGGRDQYF TRBD2 . TRBV29-1 9 TRBJ2-5
TGTGCCAGCTCATCAACAGGGGCCCAGGACGAGCAGTACTTC CASSSTGAQDEQYF TRBD1 . TRBV18 14 TRBJ2-7
TGTGCCAGCAGTCCAATGACAGGGACCCGATACAATGAGCAGTTCTTC CASSPMTGTRYNEQFF TRBD1 . TRBV27 16 TRBJ2-1
TGTGCCTGGAGTGGGTTGGGACAGCCCTATGGCTACACCTTC CAWSGLGQPYGYTF TRBD1 . TRBV30 14 TRBJ1-2
TGTGCCAGCAGCTCCACAAAGTCTGAAAAACTGTTTTTT CASSSTKSEKLFF . . TRBV7-2 13 TRBJ1-4
TGTGCCAGCACTACAGGGGGCTATGAGACCCAGTACTTC CASTTGGYETQYF TRBD1 . TRBV12-3/TRBV12-4 13 TRBJ2-5
TGTGCCAGCAGCCTTCGGGAGTTTCGGTACGAGCAGTACTTC CASSLREFRYEQYF . . TRBV28 14 TRBJ2-7
TGTGCCAGCAGACCGAACAGGGGAGGCTACACCTTC CASRPNRGGYTF TRBD1 . TRBV7-9 12 TRBJ1-2
TGTGCCAGCAGCTTAGAGCCTAGAGACCCCCAGCCCCAGCATTTT CASSLEPRDPQPQHF . few TRBV7-2 15 TRBJ1-5
TGTGCCAGAAGCCAGGGGGGACCGGGAATCAGGAACTATGGCTACACCTTC CARSQGGPGIRNYGYTF TRBD1 . TRBV5-3 17 TRBJ1-2
TGTGCCAGCAGGAGACAGGGATTCTCCTACGAGCAGTACTTC CASRRQGFSYEQYF TRBD1 . TRBV28 14 TRBJ2-7
TGTGCCAGCAGCGTAACTAGTCCCCCTTACAATGAGCAGTTCTTC CASSVTSPPYNEQFF . . TRBV7-3 15 TRBJ2-1
TGTGCCAGCAGCCAAGAAGCCGCAGGGGGGGAGCTGTTTTTT CASSQEAAGGELFF . . TRBV4-2 14 TRBJ2-2
TGCGCCAGCAGCTTGGGGGAGACTAGCGTGTACAATGAGCAGTTCTTC CASSLGETSVYNEQFF TRBD2 once TRBV5-1 16 TRBJ2-1
TGTGCCAGCAGCTGGGGGGTTGGCATGAACACTGAAGCTTTCTTT CASSWGVGMNTEAFF . once TRBV5-5 15 TRBJ1-1
TGTGCCAGCAGCTTAATGGGCCAGGGCACAGATACGCAGTATTTT CASSLMGQGTDTQYF . . TRBV7-3 15 TRBJ2-3
TGTGCCACCACAGGGAACACTGAAGCTTTCTTT CATTGNTEAFF . . TRBV10-3 11 TRBJ1-1
TGTGCCAGCAGTAGGACAGGGGGCCTAAACGAGCAGTACTTC CASSRTGGLNEQYF TRBD1 . TRBV28 14 TRBJ2-7
TGTGCCAGTAGCCCCCCGGGGTACACCATATATTTT CASSPPGYTIYF . . TRBV19 12 TRBJ1-3
TGTGCCAGCAGCGTGGGGCAGGGCTACAATGAGCAGTTCTTC CASSVGQGYNEQFF . . TRBV9 14 TRBJ2-1
TGTGCCAGCAGTGTTAGGGGGCTAACCTACGAGCAGTACTTC CASSVRGLTYEQYF TRBD1 . TRBV6-2/TRBV6-3 14 TRBJ2-7
TGTGCCAGCAGCTTGGGACAGGGCACGGAAGAGACCCAGTACTTC CASSLGQGTEETQYF TRBD1 few TRBV7-9 15 TRBJ2-5
TGTGCCAGCAAGGGATTAGGGGAGGGCAACGAAAAACTGTTTTTT CASKGLGEGNEKLFF . . TRBV27 15 TRBJ1-4
TGTGCCAGCAGTTACTACCCCGAAGCCAACACTGAAGCTTTCTTT CASSYYPEANTEAFF . . TRBV6-5 15 TRBJ1-1
TGTGCCAGCAGGGCACAGGGGAGCAGCAATCAGCCCCAGCATTTT CASRAQGSSNQPQHF TRBD1 . TRBV6-5 15 TRBJ1-5
TGTGCCAGCAGCTTACGACAGGGGAGTGAAAAACTGTTTTTT CASSLRQGSEKLFF TRBD1 . TRBV6-6 14 TRBJ1-4
TGTGCCAGCAGTTCGGACGGGAGGGGAGATACGCAGTATTTT CASSSDGRGDTQYF TRBD2 . TRBV7-3 14 TRBJ2-3